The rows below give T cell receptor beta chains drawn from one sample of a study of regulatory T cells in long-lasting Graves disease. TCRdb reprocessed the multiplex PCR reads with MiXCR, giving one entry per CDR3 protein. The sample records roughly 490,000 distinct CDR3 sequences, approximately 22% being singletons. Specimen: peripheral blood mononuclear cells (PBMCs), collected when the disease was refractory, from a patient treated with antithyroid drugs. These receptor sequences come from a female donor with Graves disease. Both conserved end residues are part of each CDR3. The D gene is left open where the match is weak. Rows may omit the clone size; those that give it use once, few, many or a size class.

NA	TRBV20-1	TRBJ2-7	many	CSARDVGLGEQYF	TGCAGTGCTAGAGATGTCGGTTTGGGGGAGCAGTACTTC
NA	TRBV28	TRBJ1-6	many	CASSDGVSPLHF	TGTGCCAGCAGTGATGGGGTTTCACCCCTCCACTTT
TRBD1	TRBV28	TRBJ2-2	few	CASSKRQGARTGELFF	TGTGCCAGCAGTAAAAGACAGGGGGCACGTACCGGGGAGCTGTTTTTT
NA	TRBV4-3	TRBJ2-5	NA	CASSRPRRETQYF	TGCGCCAGCAGCCGTCCTCGGAGGGAGACCCAGTACTTC
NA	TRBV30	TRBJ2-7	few	CAWSVGQKSYEQYF	TGTGCCTGGAGTGTCGGGCAGAAGTCCTACGAGCAGTACTTC
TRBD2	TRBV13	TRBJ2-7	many	CASSLVGRAAYEQYF	TGTGCCAGCAGCTTAGTAGGGAGGGCGGCCTACGAGCAGTACTTC
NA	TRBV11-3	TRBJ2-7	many	CASSTAGTAYEQYF	TGTGCCAGCAGCACGGCGGGAACCGCCTACGAGCAGTACTTC
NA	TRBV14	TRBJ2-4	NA	CASSQDSQTKNIQYF	TGTGCCAGCAGCCAAGACTCCCAGACCAAAAACATTCAGTACTTC
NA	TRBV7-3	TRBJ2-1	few	CASSPGADYNEQFF	TGTGCCAGCAGCCCCGGGGCAGACTACAATGAGCAGTTCTTC
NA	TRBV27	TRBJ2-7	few	CASMDRLNEQYF	TGTGCCAGCATGGACCGCTTGAACGAGCAGTACTTC
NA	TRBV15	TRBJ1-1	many	CATSRDRASNTEAFF	TGTGCCACCAGCAGAGATCGGGCCTCGAACACTGAAGCTTTCTTT
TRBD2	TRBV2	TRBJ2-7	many	CASIGLAGGRSYEQYF	TGTGCCAGCATAGGACTAGCGGGAGGGCGCTCCTACGAGCAGTACTTC
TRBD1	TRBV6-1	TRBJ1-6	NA	CASRGIQGGGSPLHF	TGTGCCAGCAGGGGGATCCAGGGGGGGGGTTCACCCCTCCACTTT